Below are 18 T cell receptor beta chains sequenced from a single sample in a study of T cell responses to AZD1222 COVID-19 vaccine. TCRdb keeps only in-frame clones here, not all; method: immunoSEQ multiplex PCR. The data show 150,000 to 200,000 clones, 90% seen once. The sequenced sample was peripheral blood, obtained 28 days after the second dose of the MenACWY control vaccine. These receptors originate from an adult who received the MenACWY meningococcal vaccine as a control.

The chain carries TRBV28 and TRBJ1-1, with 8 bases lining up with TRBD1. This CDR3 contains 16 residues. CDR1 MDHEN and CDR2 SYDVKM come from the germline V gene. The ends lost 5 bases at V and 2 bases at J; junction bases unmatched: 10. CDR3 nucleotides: TGTGCCAGCAGTGCCCCGGACAGGGCGGTTAACACTGAAGCTTTCTTT. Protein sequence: CASSAPDRAVNTEAFF.

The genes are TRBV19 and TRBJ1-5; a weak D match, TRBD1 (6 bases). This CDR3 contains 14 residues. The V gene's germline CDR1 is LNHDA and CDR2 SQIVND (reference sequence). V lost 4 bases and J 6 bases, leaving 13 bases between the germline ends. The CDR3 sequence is CASSTRGRVQPQHF. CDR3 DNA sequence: TGTGCCAGTAGTACCAGGGGCAGAGTTCAGCCCCAGCATTTT. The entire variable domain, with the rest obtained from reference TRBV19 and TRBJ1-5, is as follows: DGGITQSPKYLFRKEGQNVTLSCEQNLNHDAMYWYRQDPGQGLRLIYYSQIVNDFQKGDIAEGYSVSREKKESFPLTVTSAQKNPTAFYLCASSTRGRVQPQHFGDGTRLSIL.

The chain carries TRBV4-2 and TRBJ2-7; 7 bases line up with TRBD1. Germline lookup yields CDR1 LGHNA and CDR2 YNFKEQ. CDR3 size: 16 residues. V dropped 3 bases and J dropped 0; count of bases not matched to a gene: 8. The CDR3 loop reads CASSHPRGLNSYEQYF. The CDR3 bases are TGTGCCAGCAGCCACCCTAGGGGGCTGAACTCCTACGAGCAGTACTTC.

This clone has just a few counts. In DNA, the CDR3 is TGCGCCAGCAGCGGCCGACAGGGGCGAACTGAAGCTTTCTTT. It is translated as CASSGRQGRTEAFF. The rearrangement uses TRBV5-1 and TRBJ1-1; 8 nucleotides match TRBD1. The CDR3 runs 14 residues. V was pared by 4 bases and J by 5 bases, with 7 bases of the junction left unmatched. From germline, CDR1 is SGHRS and CDR2 YFSETQ.

This CDR3 reads CASSPPWSGNTIYF. The CDR3 DNA sequence: TGTGCCAGCAGCCCCCCGTGGTCTGGAAACACCATATATTTT. This chain joins TRBV9 and TRBJ1-3; D remains ambiguous. Germline assignment: CDR1 SGDLS and CDR2 YYNGEE. V was pared by 4 bases and J by 1 base, with 9 bases between. The CDR3 sequence is 14 residues long. The whole variable domain, filled in from reference TRBV9 and TRBJ1-3, reads DSGVTQTPKHLITATGQRVTLRCSPRSGDLSVYWYQQSLDQGLQFLIQYYNGEERAKGNILERFSAQQFPDLHSELNLSSLELGDSALYFCASSPPWSGNTIYFGEGSWLTVV.

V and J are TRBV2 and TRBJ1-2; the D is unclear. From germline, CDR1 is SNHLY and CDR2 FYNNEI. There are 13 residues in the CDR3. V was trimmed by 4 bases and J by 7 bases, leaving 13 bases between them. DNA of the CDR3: TGTGCCAGCAGTGGAGGTAAAGGGAGTGGCTACACCTTC. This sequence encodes CASSGGKGSGYTF.

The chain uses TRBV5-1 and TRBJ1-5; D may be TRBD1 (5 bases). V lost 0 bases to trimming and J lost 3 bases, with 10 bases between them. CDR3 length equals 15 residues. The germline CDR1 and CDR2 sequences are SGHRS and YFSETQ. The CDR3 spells CASSLGGVNNQPQHF. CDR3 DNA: TGCGCCAGCAGCTTGGGAGGGGTGAACAATCAGCCCCAGCATTTT.

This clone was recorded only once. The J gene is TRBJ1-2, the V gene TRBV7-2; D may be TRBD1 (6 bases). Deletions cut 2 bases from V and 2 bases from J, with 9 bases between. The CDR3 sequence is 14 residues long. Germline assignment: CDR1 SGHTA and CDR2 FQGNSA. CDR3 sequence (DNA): TGTGCCAGCAGCTTACTGGGGGCAAACTATGGCTACACCTTC. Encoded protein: CASSLLGANYGYTF.

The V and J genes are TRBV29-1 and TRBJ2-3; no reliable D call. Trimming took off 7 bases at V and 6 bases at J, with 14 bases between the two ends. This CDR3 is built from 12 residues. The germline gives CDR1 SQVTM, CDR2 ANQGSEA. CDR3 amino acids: CSAGRERDTQYF. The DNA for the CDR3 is TGCAGCGCTGGTAGAGAAAGGGATACGCAGTATTTT.

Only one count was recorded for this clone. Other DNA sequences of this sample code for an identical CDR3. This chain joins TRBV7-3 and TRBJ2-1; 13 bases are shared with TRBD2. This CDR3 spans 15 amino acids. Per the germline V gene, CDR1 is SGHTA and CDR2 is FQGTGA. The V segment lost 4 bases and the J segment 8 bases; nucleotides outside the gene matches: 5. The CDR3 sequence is CASSSGLAGAYEQFF. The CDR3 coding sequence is TGTGCCAGCAGCTCAGGACTAGCGGGAGCCTATGAGCAGTTCTTC.

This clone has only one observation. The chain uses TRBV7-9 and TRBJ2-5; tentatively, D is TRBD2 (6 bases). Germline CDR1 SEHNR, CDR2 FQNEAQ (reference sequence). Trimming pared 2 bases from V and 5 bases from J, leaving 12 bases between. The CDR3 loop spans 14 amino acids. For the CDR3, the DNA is TGTGCCAGCAGCTTAAGATTAAGCGGGGAGACCCAGTACTTC. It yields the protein CASSLRLSGETQYF. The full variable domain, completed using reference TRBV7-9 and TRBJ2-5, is DTGVSQNPRHKITKRGQNVTFRCDPISEHNRLYWYRQTLGQGPEFLTYFQNEAQLEKSRLLSDRFSAERPKGSFSTLEIQRTEQGDSAMYLCASSLRLSGETQYFGPGTRLLVL.

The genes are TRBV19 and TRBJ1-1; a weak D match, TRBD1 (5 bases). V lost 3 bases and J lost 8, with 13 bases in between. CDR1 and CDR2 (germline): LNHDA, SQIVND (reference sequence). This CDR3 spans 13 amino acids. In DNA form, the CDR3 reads TGTGCCAGTAGTATCCAGGGCCTGGGGGAAGCTTTCTTT. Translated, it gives CASSIQGLGEAFF.

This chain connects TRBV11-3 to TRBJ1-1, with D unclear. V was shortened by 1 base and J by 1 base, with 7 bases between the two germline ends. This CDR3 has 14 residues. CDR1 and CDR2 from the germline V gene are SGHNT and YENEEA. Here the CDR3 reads CASSLGGQNTEAFF. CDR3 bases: TGTGCCAGCAGCTTAGGAGGGCAGAACACTGAAGCTTTCTTT.

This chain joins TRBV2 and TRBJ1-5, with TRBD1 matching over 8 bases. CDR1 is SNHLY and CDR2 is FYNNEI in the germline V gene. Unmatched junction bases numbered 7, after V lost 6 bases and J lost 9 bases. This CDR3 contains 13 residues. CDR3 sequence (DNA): TGTGCCAGCAGGGACAGGGAGAGGGGGCCCCAGCATTTT. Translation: CASRDRERGPQHF.

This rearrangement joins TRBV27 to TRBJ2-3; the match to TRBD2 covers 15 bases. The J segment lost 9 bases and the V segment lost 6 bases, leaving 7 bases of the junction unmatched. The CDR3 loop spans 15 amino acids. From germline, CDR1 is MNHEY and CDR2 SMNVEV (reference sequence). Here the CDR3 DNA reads TGTGCCAGCAGCACCGGGACTAGCGGGAGGAACACGCAGTATTTT. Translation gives CASSTGTSGRNTQYF.

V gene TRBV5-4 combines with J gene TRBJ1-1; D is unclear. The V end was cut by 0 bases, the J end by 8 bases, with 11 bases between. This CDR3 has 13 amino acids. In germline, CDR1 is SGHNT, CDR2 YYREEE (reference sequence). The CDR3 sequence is CASSLGIRTEAFF. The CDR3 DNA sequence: TGTGCCAGCAGCTTGGGGATCCGGACGGAAGCTTTCTTT.

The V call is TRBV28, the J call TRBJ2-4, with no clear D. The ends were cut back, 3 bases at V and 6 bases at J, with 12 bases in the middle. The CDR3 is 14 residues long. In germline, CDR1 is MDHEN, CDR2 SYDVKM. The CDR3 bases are TGTGCCAGCAGTTTCCGTGGTCGGTCAAACATTCAGTACTTC. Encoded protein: CASSFRGRSNIQYF.

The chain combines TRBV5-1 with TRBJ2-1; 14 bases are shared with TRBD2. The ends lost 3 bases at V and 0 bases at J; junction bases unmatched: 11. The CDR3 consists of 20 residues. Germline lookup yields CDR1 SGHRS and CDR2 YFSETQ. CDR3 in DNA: TGCGCCAGCAGCTCAGGGACTAGCGGGAGTGTTACGAGCTCCTACAATGAGCAGTTCTTC. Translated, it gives CASSSGTSGSVTSSYNEQFF.